The clone carrying this TCR beta chain has a count of ten or more. What it binds is unknown. V was pared by 5 bases and J by 4 bases, with 6 bases between. This CDR3 is 11 amino acids long. From germline, CDR1 is SEHNR and CDR2 FQNEAQ (reference sequence). The sample originates from a study of identical twins. TCRdb re-called the 5' RACE reads with MiXCR, one entry per CDR3 protein. The sample records 200,000 or so distinct CDR3 sequences, approximately 16% being singletons. Notes on the study in general: Memory repertoires showed no such pattern, whereas abundant cord blood beta clonotypes carried fewer insertions.

These data were also filed under a second study, of T cells expressing NK-cell markers. That investigation notes: The TCR beta repertoires originated in sorted CD3+CD56+NKG2C+, CD3+CD56+NKG2C- and CD3+CD56-NKG2C+ T cells. Restricting sorting to alpha-beta TCR T cells was achieved in several experiments by an anti-gamma-delta TCR antibody. The contribution of dominant NKG2C+ clonotypes to CD8+ T cells in a handful of donors was about 1.0-7.0%.

Sequenced sample: CD8+ T cells sorted from blood. The V and J genes are TRBV7-9 and TRBJ2-7; D unresolved. This receptor was obtained from a woman in her late teens or twenties in good health. CDR3 residues: CASSPHYEQYF. The CDR3 DNA is TGTGCCAGCAGCCCACATTACGAGCAGTACTTC. Variable domain in full (rest from reference TRBV7-9 and TRBJ2-7): DTGVSQNPRHKITKRGQNVTFRCDPISEHNRLYWYRQTLGQGPEFLTYFQNEAQLEKSRLLSDRFSAERPKGSFSTLEIQRTEQGDSAMYLCASSPHYEQYFGPGTRLTVT.